This is a list of T cell receptor beta chains from one sample in a study of cytomegalovirus exposure and HLA in healthy donors. Assay used: immunoSEQ multiplex PCR; TCRdb lists only in-frame clones, some missing. The profile shows a few hundred thousand clones, about 80% of them singletons. The sample comprised PBMCs. These receptors were taken from a middle-aged woman in good health and CMV-seronegative. Both conserved end residues are part of each CDR3. The D gene is left open where the match is weak. Expanded clones are given a class, and other clones once, few, many or no size at all.

clone_size	v_call	j_call	d_call	cdr3_aa	cdr3_nt
.	TRBV5-1	TRBJ1-1	.	CASSLEGRGEAFF	TGCGCCAGCAGCTTGGAAGGGAGGGGCGAAGCTTTCTTT
.	TRBV5-1	TRBJ2-5	TRBD2	CASSLTGTGGGETQYF	TGCGCCAGCAGCTTGACCGGGACGGGGGGAGGAGAGACCCAGTACTTC
.	TRBV11-2	TRBJ1-4	.	CASSGGGLGRKGTNEKLFF	TGTGCCAGCAGCGGGGGGGGTCTTGGACGGAAGGGAACTAATGAAAAACTGTTTTTT
.	TRBV7-8	TRBJ2-5	.	CASSLFQEIQYF	TGTGCCAGCAGCTTATTCCAAGAGATCCAGTACTTC
once	TRBV18	TRBJ2-5	TRBD2	CASSPRSGGVETQYF	TGTGCCAGCTCACCACGGTCCGGGGGGGTCGAGACCCAGTACTTC
.	TRBV6-1	TRBJ2-5	TRBD1	CASKWGQGETQYF	TGTGCCAGCAAGTGGGGACAGGGGGAGACCCAGTACTTC
.	TRBV4-1	TRBJ1-6	.	CASSGGGPQPPLHF	TGCGCCAGCAGCGGGGGGGGACCTCAACCACCCCTCCACTTT
once	TRBV10-3	TRBJ2-5	.	CAIRDTGKETQYF	TGTGCCATCAGGGACACAGGGAAAGAGACCCAGTACTTC
.	TRBV6-1	TRBJ1-5	.	CASSHTGNQPQHF	TGTGCCAGCAGTCATACAGGAAATCAGCCCCAGCATTTT
.	TRBV5-1	TRBJ2-1	TRBD1	CASRGTVPSWEQFF	TGCGCCAGCAGAGGGACAGTTCCTTCGTGGGAGCAGTTCTTC
.	TRBV4-2	TRBJ2-5	.	CASSQVGEVETQYF	TGTGCCAGCAGCCAAGTTGGGGAGGTGGAGACCCAGTACTTC
.	TRBV30	TRBJ1-1	.	CAWARTMVAEAFF	TGTGCCTGGGCCCGGACAATGGTGGCTGAAGCTTTCTTT
few	TRBV4-3	TRBJ2-7	TRBD1	CASSPGGQGYEQYF	TGCGCCAGCAGCCCCGGGGGACAGGGTTACGAGCAGTACTTC
once	TRBV7-8	TRBJ2-2	.	CASSISGGNTGELFF	TGTGCCAGCAGCATCTCCGGAGGTAACACCGGGGAGCTGTTTTTT
.	TRBV5-1	TRBJ1-4	TRBD1	CASSSGQGREKLFF	TGCGCCAGCAGCTCTGGACAGGGAAGGGAAAAACTGTTTTTT
.	TRBV10-3	TRBJ2-7	TRBD1	CAVLANNPGQPYEQYF	TGTGCCGTATTGGCCAATAACCCGGGACAGCCCTACGAGCAGTACTTC
once	TRBV27	TRBJ1-2	.	CASSLGPSHYGYTF	TGTGCCAGCAGTTTAGGGCCATCCCACTATGGCTACACCTTC
.	TRBV28	TRBJ2-2	TRBD2	CATTREDTGELFF	TGTGCCACCACTCGGGAGGACACCGGGGAGCTGTTTTTT
.	TRBV9	TRBJ1-2	.	CASSPGREKGGYTF	TGTGCCAGCAGCCCAGGGAGGGAAAAGGGTGGCTACACCTTC
.	TRBV27	TRBJ2-1	.	CASSPTGPLEQFF	TGTGCCAGCAGCCCCACAGGGCCCCTCGAGCAGTTCTTC
once	TRBV5-1	TRBJ1-2	TRBD1	CASSLEGQAGYTF	TGCGCCAGCAGCTTGGAGGGACAGGCTGGCTACACCTTC
.	TRBV18	TRBJ1-1	.	CASSQDRNTEAFF	TGTGCCAGCTCACAAGACAGAAACACTGAAGCTTTCTTT
.	TRBV4-3	TRBJ2-5	TRBD2	CASSHELPGTSGGETQYF	TGCGCCAGCAGCCATGAACTCCCCGGGACTAGCGGGGGAGAGACCCAGTACTTC
.	TRBV11-3	TRBJ2-3	.	CASSLPSGVPSTDTQYF	TGTGCCAGCAGCTTGCCCTCGGGGGTTCCTAGCACAGATACGCAGTATTTT
.	TRBV7-6	TRBJ1-3	TRBD1	CASSSNPGQADNSGNTIYF	TGTGCCAGCAGCTCAAATCCGGGACAGGCTGACAACTCTGGAAACACCATATATTTT
.	TRBV10-3	TRBJ2-5	.	CAISDYQETQYF	TGTGCCATCAGTGATTATCAAGAGACCCAGTACTTC
.	TRBV9	TRBJ2-2	.	CASSVGATGELFF	TGTGCCAGCAGCGTAGGAGCCACCGGGGAGCTGTTTTTT
.	TRBV7-2	TRBJ1-5	.	CASSPHRHQPQHF	TGTGCCAGCAGCCCCCACAGACATCAGCCCCAGCATTTT